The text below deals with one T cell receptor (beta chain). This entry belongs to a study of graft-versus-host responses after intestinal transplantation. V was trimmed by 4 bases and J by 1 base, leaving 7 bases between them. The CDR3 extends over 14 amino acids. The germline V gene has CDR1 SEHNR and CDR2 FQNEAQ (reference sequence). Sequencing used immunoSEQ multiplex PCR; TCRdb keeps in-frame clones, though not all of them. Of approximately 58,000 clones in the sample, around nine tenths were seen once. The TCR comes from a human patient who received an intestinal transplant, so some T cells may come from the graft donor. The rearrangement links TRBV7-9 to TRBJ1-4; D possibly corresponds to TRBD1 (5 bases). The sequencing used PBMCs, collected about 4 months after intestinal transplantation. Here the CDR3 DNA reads TGTGCCAGCAGCTCAGGGTTAACTAATGAAAAACTGTTTTTT. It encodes CASSSGLTNEKLFF. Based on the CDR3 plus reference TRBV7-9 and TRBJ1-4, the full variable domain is DTGVSQNPRHKITKRGQNVTFRCDPISEHNRLYWYRQTLGQGPEFLTYFQNEAQLEKSRLLSDRFSAERPKGSFSTLEIQRTEQGDSAMYLCASSSGLTNEKLFFGSGTQLSVL.